A single sample gave rise to the 26 T cell receptor beta chains below, sequenced in a study of cytomegalovirus exposure and HLA in healthy donors. Both 60 Vbeta primers and 13 Jbeta primers went into the PCR. Sequencing used immunoSEQ multiplex PCR; TCRdb keeps in-frame clones, though not all of them. The profile covers 100,000 to 120,000 clones, with 10% to 15% appearing a single time and roughly 15% taken by the ten largest. The material sequenced was PBMCs. All receptors derive from a man between 35 and 55 years old in good health and CMV-seropositive.

This chain uses TRBV7-8 with TRBJ2-1, with 7 bases aligning to TRBD1. The length of the CDR3 is 16 residues. Germline CDR1 SGHVS, CDR2 FQNEAQ. V dropped 2 bases and J dropped 8; count of bases not matched to a gene: 12. The CDR3 spells CASSLTPGQTLYEQFF. In DNA, the CDR3 is TGTGCCAGCAGCTTAACACCGGGACAGACCCTGTATGAGCAGTTCTTC.

The chain has TRBV27 and TRBJ1-2; 11 bases line up with TRBD1. The CDR3 is 17 residues long. After removal of 3 bases from V and 2 bases from J, the junction contained 8 bases not matched to a gene. CDR1 and CDR2 from the germline V gene are MNHEY and SMNVEV (reference sequence). DNA of the CDR3: TGTGCCAGCAGTTTGGTCGGGACAGGGGGTCAGAACTATGGCTACACCTTC. This translates into CASSLVGTGGQNYGYTF.

The J gene is TRBJ2-1, the V gene TRBV6-5; no definite D call. V shed 8 bases and J shed 6 bases, with 11 bases lying between them. The CDR3 is 12 amino acids. CDR1 and CDR2 (germline): MNHEY, SVGAGI. CDR3 bases: TGTGCCAGCCTCAACGGTGCCAATGAGCAGTTCTTC. This sequence encodes CASLNGANEQFF.

This chain's CDR3 is CASSTFSGRVDNEQFF. CDR3 nucleotide sequence: TGTGCCAGCAGTACGTTTAGCGGGAGGGTCGACAATGAGCAGTTCTTC. The J gene is TRBJ2-1, the V gene TRBV27; TRBD2 agrees at 11 bases. The CDR3 sequence is 16 residues long. V shed 5 bases and J 5 bases; nucleotides not matched to a gene: 8. The germline CDR1 and CDR2 sequences are MNHEY and SMNVEV (reference sequence).

In its sample, this clone was seen a few times. The J gene is TRBJ2-3, the V gene TRBV27, with 14 bases matching TRBD2. The germline V gene has CDR1 MNHEY and CDR2 SMNVEV (reference sequence). V lost 6 bases and J lost 14; bases outside the gene matches: 10. The CDR3 extends over 14 amino acids. The CDR3 bases are TGTGCCAGCAGCCTTGGGACTAGCGGGAGTTATTGGTATTTT. Its translation: CASSLGTSGSYWYF.

V gene TRBV27 combines with J gene TRBJ2-1; 11 bases agree with TRBD2. V was pared by 6 bases and J by 6 bases, with 22 bases of the junction left unmatched. In germline, CDR1 is MNHEY, CDR2 SMNVEV (reference sequence). This CDR3 region has 20 residues. The CDR3 region has the DNA TGTGCCAGCAGCCCAGCCGGGACAGGGTCAACTAGCGGGAGCTCCAATGAGCAGTTCTTC. It translates to CASSPAGTGSTSGSSNEQFF.

This clone was observed a few times. The chain recombines TRBV27 with TRBJ2-7, with unresolved D. Germline V gene sequence: CDR1 MNHEY, CDR2 SMNVEV (reference sequence). V was clipped by 5 bases and J by 1 base, with 18 bases between them. The CDR3 contains 16 residues. The CDR3, as DNA: TGTGCCAGCAGTACCCTAGTTGGCCTCTATTCCTACGAGCAGTACTTC. It yields the protein CASSTLVGLYSYEQYF.

This clone was counted a few times. The gene calls are TRBV28 and TRBJ2-3; 13 bases align to TRBD2. In germline, CDR1 is MDHEN, CDR2 SYDVKM. This CDR3 region has 16 residues. J lost 5 bases, V lost 6 bases, and 8 bases had no gene match. This CDR3 is CASRTGTSGTGDTQYF. The DNA of the CDR3 is TGTGCCAGCAGAACCGGGACTAGCGGGACGGGAGATACGCAGTATTTT.

This clone was observed a handful of times. The chain uses TRBV19 and TRBJ2-1, with D perhaps matching TRBD2 (7 bases). V gave up 7 bases and J gave up 6 bases, with 19 bases separating them. This CDR3 is built from 15 residues. Germline values: CDR1 LNHDA, CDR2 SQIVND (reference sequence). The CDR3 loop is CASTTQAGAGNEQFF. The CDR3 nucleotides read TGTGCCAGTACCACACAGGCGGGGGCTGGCAATGAGCAGTTCTTC.

This chain joins TRBV15 and TRBJ1-4, with D uncertain. The V gene lost 0 bases and the J gene lost 7 bases, with 12 bases spanning the gap. The CDR3 covers 15 residues. Germline CDR1 LNHNV, CDR2 YYDKDF (reference sequence). The chain's CDR3 is CATSRESFPGEKLFF. The CDR3 DNA sequence: TGTGCCACCAGCAGAGAATCCTTTCCCGGTGAAAAACTGTTTTTT.

The chain has TRBV6-1 and TRBJ1-1; possible D gene TRBD1, 6 bases. This CDR3 has 14 amino acids. In germline, CDR1 is MNHNS, CDR2 SASEGT. V was trimmed by 7 bases and J by 3 bases, leaving 15 bases between them. The chain's CDR3 is CASIAGHSYTEAFF. CDR3 bases: TGTGCCAGCATAGCGGGACACTCCTACACTGAAGCTTTCTTT.

This clone was detected a few times. The genes are TRBV7-6 and TRBJ1-5, with a tentative D call TRBD1 (5 bases). V was pared by 0 bases and J by 4 bases, with 13 bases between. Germline V gene sequence: CDR1 SGHVS, CDR2 FNYEAQ. The CDR3 covers 16 residues. The CDR3 region has the DNA TGTGCCAGCAGCTTAGCAGGACGGGGGGAAAATCAGCCCCAGCATTTT. Translation gives CASSLAGRGENQPQHF.

The chain carries TRBV6-5 and TRBJ2-3; 9 nucleotides match TRBD2. This CDR3 is built from 14 residues. V lost 6 bases to trimming and J lost 2 bases; unmatched junction nucleotides: 3. Germline assignment: CDR1 MNHEY and CDR2 SVGAGI. Written as DNA, the CDR3 is TGTGCCAGCAGCCGACTAGCGGTCACAGATACGCAGTATTTT. Translating gives CASSRLAVTDTQYF.

The table lists this clone with a few counts. The V and J genes are TRBV7-9 and TRBJ1-5, with 8 bases matching TRBD1. The CDR3 contains 17 residues. Germline V gene sequence: CDR1 SEHNR, CDR2 FQNEAQ (reference sequence). V lost 2 bases to trimming and J lost 1 base; unmatched junction nucleotides: 7. The CDR3 bases are TGTGCCAGCAGCTTAAACAGGGGGTTGTTGAGCAATCAGCCCCAGCATTTT. Protein product: CASSLNRGLLSNQPQHF.

This clone turned up a few times. The V call is TRBV6-4, the J call TRBJ2-3; 12 nucleotides agree with TRBD2. In germline, CDR1 is MRHNA, CDR2 SNTAGT. The V and J ends lost 3 bases and 4 bases, in that order; junction bases with no gene match: 5. The CDR3 is made up of 16 amino acids. The CDR3 protein is CASSDSGTSGSDTQYF. CDR3 sequence (DNA): TGTGCCAGCAGTGATTCCGGGACTAGCGGGTCAGATACGCAGTATTTT.

This clone turned up a few times. V is TRBV10-3 and J is TRBJ2-1; 8 bases line up with TRBD2. CDR1 ENHRY and CDR2 SYGVKD come from the germline V gene. This CDR3 has 13 amino acids. Germline trimming cut 8 bases from V and 0 bases from J; bases unmatched to any gene: 0. The CDR3 is CAIREGSYNEQFF. CDR3 coding DNA: TGTGCCATCCGGGAGGGCTCCTACAATGAGCAGTTCTTC.

The chain couples TRBV6-5 to TRBJ2-7, with D possibly TRBD1 on 6 matching bases. With 0 bases removed from V and 3 bases from J, the gap between germline ends came to 9 bases. Germline CDR1 reads MNHEY; CDR2 reads SVGAGI. The CDR3 totals 14 residues. CDR3 bases: TGTGCCAGCAGTTACTCCACAGGGTTCTACGAGCAGTACTTC. Its translation is CASSYSTGFYEQYF.

This clone showed up just a few times. The genes are TRBV20-1 and TRBJ2-7; D may be TRBD2 (6 bases). CDR3 size: 11 residues. The ends were cut back, 2 bases at V and 5 bases at J, with 7 bases in the middle. Germline values: CDR1 DFQATT, CDR2 SNEGSKA (reference sequence). CDR3 region: CSARRGNEQYF. Here the CDR3 DNA reads TGCAGTGCTAGACGGGGGAACGAGCAGTACTTC.

CDR3 bases: TGTGCCAGCAAAGACCAGGGGAACTATGGCTACACCTTC. Translation gives CASKDQGNYGYTF. This chain joins TRBV2 and TRBJ1-2, with a weak D call TRBD1 (6 bases). Germline V lookup: CDR1 SNHLY, CDR2 FYNNEI. CDR3 length: 13 residues. The V gene lost 7 bases and the J gene lost 2 bases, with 11 bases spanning the gap. Based on the CDR3 plus reference TRBV2 and TRBJ1-2, the full variable domain is EPEVTQTPSHQVTQMGQEVILRCVPISNHLYFYWYRQILGQKVEFLVSFYNNEISEKSEIFDDQFSVERPDGSNFTLKIRSTKLEDSAMYFCASKDQGNYGYTFGSGTRLTVV.

For this clone: Distinct nucleotide sequences in the sample also encode this CDR3. Written as DNA, the CDR3 is TGTGCCAGCAGTCCGACTAGCGGGGGGGAAGATACGCAGTATTTT. Amino acid sequence: CASSPTSGGEDTQYF. This sequence joins TRBV6-5 and TRBJ2-3; TRBD2 matches 14 bases. V lost 5 bases to trimming and J lost 5 bases; unmatched junction nucleotides: 3. The CDR3 covers 15 residues. CDR1 MNHEY and CDR2 SVGAGI come from the germline V gene.

This clone has just a few counts. The rearrangement links TRBV7-9 to TRBJ1-4; 9 bases agree with TRBD1. CDR1 and CDR2 from the germline V gene are SEHNR and FQNEAQ (reference sequence). Trimming cost V 5 bases and J 5 bases; bases outside gene matches: 3. This CDR3 is built from 14 residues. CDR3 sequence reads: CASSPGQGNEKLFF. In nucleotides, the CDR3 is TGTGCCAGCAGCCCCGGACAGGGGAATGAAAAACTGTTTTTT.

A word on this clone: In the same sample, other DNA sequences code for this CDR3. This chain links TRBV5-1 with TRBJ2-3, with a possible D match to TRBD2 (6 bases). From germline, CDR1 is SGHRS and CDR2 YFSETQ. With 2 bases removed from V and 1 base from J, the gap between germline ends came to 11 bases. The CDR3 is made up of 15 amino acids. The CDR3 nucleotides read TGCGCCAGCAGCTTCGGGACTCTGGGCACAGATACGCAGTATTTT. It codes for CASSFGTLGTDTQYF.

For the CDR3, the DNA is TGTGCCGACCAATCAGCAGGGGAACAAGAGACCCAGTACTTC. As protein: CADQSAGEQETQYF. V is TRBV19 and J is TRBJ2-5, with D possibly being TRBD1 (6 bases). V gave up 11 bases and J gave up 2 bases, with 18 bases separating them. The CDR3 covers 14 residues. The germline CDR1 and CDR2 sequences are LNHDA and SQIVND (reference sequence).

The chain carries TRBV19 and TRBJ1-2; 9 bases are a match to TRBD1. V trimming: 8 bases; J trimming: 4 bases; junction bases outside the gene matches: 14. Germline V CDR1 and CDR2: LNHDA, SQIVND (reference sequence). CDR3 length: 16 residues. The CDR3 loop reads CASYTTWTGVPYGYTF. The CDR3 nucleotides read TGTGCCAGTTATACCACCTGGACAGGGGTACCCTATGGCTACACCTTC.

V and J are TRBV20-1 and TRBJ2-3; D is uncertain. Germline V gives CDR1 DFQATT, CDR2 SNEGSKA (reference sequence). This CDR3 region has 11 residues. With 2 bases removed from V and 6 bases from J, the gap between germline ends came to 6 bases. The CDR3 sequence is CSARNGDTQYF. Here the CDR3 DNA reads TGCAGTGCTAGAAACGGGGATACGCAGTATTTT.

This chain connects TRBV28 to TRBJ1-3; 7 positions match TRBD1. V gave up 6 bases and J gave up 4 bases; unmatched junction bases: 6. The CDR3 length is 14 residues. Looked up from germline, CDR1 is MDHEN and CDR2 is SYDVKM. CDR3 nucleotides: TGTGCCAGCAGGCCTCAGGGGGACGGAAACACCATATATTTT. Its protein product is CASRPQGDGNTIYF. Looking up the rest from reference TRBV28 and TRBJ1-3 gives the full variable domain: DVKVTQSSRYLVKRTGEKVFLECVQDMDHENMFWYRQDPGLGLRLIYFSYDVKMKEKGDIPEGYSVSREKKERFSLILESASTNQTSMYLCASRPQGDGNTIYFGEGSWLTVV.